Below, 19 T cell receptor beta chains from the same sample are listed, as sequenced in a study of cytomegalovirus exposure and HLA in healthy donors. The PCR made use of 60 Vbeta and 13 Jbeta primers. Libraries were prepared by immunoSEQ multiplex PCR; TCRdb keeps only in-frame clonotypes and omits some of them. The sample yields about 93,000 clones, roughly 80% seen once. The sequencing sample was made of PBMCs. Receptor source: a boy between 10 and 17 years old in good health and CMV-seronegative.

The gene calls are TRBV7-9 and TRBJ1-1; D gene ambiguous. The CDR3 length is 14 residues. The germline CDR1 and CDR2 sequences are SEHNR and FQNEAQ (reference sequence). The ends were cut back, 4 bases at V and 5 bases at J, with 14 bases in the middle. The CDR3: CASSSSLRGTEAFF. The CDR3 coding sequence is TGTGCCAGCAGCTCATCGCTTAGAGGGACTGAAGCTTTCTTT. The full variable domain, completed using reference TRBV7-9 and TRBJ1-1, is DTGVSQNPRHKITKRGQNVTFRCDPISEHNRLYWYRQTLGQGPEFLTYFQNEAQLEKSRLLSDRFSAERPKGSFSTLEIQRTEQGDSAMYLCASSSSLRGTEAFFGQGTRLTVV.

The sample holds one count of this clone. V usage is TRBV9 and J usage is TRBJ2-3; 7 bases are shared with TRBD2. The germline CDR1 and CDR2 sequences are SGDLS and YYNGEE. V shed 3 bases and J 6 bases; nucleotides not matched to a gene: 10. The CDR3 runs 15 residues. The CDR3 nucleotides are TGTGCCAGCAGCGCCTCGTGGGGGGGAATGGATACGCAGTATTTT. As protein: CASSASWGGMDTQYF. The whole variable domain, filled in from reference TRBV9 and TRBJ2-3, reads DSGVTQTPKHLITATGQRVTLRCSPRSGDLSVYWYQQSLDQGLQFLIQYYNGEERAKGNILERFSAQQFPDLHSELNLSSLELGDSALYFCASSASWGGMDTQYFGPGTRLTVL.

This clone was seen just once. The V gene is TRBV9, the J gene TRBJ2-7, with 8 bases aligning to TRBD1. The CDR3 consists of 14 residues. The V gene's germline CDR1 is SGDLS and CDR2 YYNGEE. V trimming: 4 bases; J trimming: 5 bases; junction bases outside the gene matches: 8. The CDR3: CASSPRQGTHEQYF. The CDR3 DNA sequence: TGTGCCAGCAGCCCACGACAGGGGACACACGAGCAGTACTTC.

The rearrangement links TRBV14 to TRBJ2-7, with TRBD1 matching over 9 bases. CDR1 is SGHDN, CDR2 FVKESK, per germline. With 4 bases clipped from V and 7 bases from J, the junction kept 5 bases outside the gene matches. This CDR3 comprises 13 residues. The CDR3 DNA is TGTGCCAGCAGCCCCACAGGGGGCGGGGAGCAGTACTTC. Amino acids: CASSPTGGGEQYF.

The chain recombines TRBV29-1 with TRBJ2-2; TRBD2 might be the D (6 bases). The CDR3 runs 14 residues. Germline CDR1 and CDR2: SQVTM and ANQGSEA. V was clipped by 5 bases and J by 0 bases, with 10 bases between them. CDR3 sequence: CSVSGDSNTGELFF. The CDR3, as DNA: TGCAGCGTTTCTGGGGACTCGAACACCGGGGAGCTGTTTTTT.

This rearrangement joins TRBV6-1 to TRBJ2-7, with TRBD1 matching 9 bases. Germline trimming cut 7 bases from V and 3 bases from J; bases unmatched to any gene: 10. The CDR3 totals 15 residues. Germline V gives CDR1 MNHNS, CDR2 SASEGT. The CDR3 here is CASTLVGQGLYEQYF. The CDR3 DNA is TGTGCCAGCACCCTCGTGGGACAGGGTCTCTACGAGCAGTACTTC.

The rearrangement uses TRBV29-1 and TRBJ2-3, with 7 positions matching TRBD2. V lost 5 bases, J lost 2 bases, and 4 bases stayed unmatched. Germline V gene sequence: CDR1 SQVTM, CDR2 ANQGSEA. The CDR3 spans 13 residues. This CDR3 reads CSVNSGYTDTQYF. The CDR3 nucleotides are TGCAGCGTTAATAGCGGGTACACAGATACGCAGTATTTT.

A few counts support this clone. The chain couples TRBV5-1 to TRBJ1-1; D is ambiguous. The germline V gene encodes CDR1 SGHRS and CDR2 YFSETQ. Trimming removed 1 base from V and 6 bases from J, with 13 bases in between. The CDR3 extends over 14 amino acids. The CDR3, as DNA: TGCGCCAGCAGCTTGTCGGCGTGGAGGTCTGAAGCTTTCTTT. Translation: CASSLSAWRSEAFF.

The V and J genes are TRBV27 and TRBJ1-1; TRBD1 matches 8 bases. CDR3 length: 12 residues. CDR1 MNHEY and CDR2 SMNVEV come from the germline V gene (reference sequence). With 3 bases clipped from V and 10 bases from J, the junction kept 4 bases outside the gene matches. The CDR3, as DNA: TGTGCCAGCAGTTTTACAGGGGGAGTAGCTTTCTTT. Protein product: CASSFTGGVAFF.

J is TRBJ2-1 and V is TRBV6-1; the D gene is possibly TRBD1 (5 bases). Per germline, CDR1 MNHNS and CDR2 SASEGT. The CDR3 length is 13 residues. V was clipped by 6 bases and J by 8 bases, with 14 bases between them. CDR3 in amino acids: CASRTHTGYEQFF. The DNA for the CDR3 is TGTGCCAGCAGGACGCATACAGGCTATGAGCAGTTCTTC.

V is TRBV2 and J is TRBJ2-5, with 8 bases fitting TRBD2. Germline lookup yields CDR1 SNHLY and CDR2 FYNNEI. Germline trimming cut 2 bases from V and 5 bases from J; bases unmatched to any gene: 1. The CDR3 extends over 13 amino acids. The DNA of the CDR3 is TGTGCCAGCAGTGAACGACTAGCGGAGACCCAGTACTTC. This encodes CASSERLAETQYF. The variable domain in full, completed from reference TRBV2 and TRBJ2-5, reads EPEVTQTPSHQVTQMGQEVILRCVPISNHLYFYWYRQILGQKVEFLVSFYNNEISEKSEIFDDQFSVERPDGSNFTLKIRSTKLEDSAMYFCASSERLAETQYFGPGTRLLVL.

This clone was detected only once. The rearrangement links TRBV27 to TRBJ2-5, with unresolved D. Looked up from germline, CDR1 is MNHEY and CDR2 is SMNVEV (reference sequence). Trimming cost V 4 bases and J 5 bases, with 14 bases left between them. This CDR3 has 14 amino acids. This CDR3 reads CASSSPRPGETQYF. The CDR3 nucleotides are TGTGCCAGCAGTTCCCCACGGCCCGGGGAGACCCAGTACTTC.

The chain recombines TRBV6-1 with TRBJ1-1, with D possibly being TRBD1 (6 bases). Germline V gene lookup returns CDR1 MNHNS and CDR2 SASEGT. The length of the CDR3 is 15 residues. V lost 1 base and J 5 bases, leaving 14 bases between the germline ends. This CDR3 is CASSEDHRALTEAFF. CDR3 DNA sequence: TGTGCCAGCAGTGAAGATCACAGGGCACTGACTGAAGCTTTCTTT.

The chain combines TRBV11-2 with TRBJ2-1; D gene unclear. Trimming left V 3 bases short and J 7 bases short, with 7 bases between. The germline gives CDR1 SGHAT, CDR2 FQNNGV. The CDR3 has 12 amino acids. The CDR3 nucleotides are TGTGCCAGCAGCTTCACGAGGAATGAGCAGTTCTTC. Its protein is CASSFTRNEQFF.

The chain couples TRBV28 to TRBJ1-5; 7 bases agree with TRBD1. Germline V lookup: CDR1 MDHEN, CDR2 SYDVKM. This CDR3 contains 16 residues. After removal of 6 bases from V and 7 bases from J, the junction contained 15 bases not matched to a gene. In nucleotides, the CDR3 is TGTGCCAGCAGCCCACACGGCCAAGGGGGCGGACAGCCCCAGCATTTT. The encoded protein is CASSPHGQGGGQPQHF.

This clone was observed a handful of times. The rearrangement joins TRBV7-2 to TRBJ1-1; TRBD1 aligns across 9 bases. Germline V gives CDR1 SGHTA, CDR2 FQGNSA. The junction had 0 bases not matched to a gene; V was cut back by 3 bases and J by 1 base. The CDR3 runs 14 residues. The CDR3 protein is CASSLGQGNTEAFF. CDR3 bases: TGTGCCAGCAGCTTGGGACAGGGGAACACTGAAGCTTTCTTT.

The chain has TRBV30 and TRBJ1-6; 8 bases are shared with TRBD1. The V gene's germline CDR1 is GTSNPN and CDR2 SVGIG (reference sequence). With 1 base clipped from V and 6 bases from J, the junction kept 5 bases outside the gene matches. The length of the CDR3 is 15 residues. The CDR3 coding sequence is TGTGCCTGGAGTGCTTTGGACAGGGTTAATTCACCCCTCCACTTT. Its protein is CAWSALDRVNSPLHF. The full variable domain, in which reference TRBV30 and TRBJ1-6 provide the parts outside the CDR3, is SQTIHQWPATLVQPVGSPLSLECTVEGTSNPNLYWYRQAAGRGLQLLFYSVGIGQISSEVPQNLSASRPQDRQFILSSKKLLLSDSGFYLCAWSALDRVNSPLHFGNGTRLTVT.

The CDR3 reads CASSLSAGGNQPQHF. The CDR3 nucleotides read TGCGCCAGCTCTCTGTCCGCAGGGGGTAATCAGCCCCAGCATTTT. The J gene is TRBJ1-5, the V gene TRBV5-1, with TRBD1 identical over 7 bases. There are 15 residues in the CDR3. J lost 4 bases, V lost 7 bases, and 11 bases had no gene match. Germline V gene lookup returns CDR1 SGHRS and CDR2 YFSETQ.

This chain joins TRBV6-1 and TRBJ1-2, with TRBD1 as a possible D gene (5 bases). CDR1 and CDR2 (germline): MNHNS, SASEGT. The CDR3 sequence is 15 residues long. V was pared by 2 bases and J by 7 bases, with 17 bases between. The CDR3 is CASSEPGRGPGGYTF. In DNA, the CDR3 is TGTGCCAGCAGTGAACCAGGGAGGGGCCCGGGTGGCTACACCTTC.